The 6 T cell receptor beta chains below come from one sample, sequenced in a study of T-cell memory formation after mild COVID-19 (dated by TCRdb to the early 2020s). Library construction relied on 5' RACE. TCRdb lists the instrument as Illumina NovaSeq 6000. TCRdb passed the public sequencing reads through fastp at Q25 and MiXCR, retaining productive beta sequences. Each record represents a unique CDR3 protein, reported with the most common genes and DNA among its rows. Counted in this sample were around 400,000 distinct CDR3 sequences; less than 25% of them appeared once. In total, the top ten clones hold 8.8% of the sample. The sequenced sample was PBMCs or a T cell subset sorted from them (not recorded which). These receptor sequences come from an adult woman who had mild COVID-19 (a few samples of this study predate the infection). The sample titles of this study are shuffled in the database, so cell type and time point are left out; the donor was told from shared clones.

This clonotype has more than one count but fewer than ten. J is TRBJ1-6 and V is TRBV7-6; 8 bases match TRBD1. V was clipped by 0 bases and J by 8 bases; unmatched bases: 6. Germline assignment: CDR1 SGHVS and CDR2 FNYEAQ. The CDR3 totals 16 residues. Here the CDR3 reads CASSLAGQALYSPLHF. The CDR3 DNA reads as TGTGCCAGCAGCTTAGCGGGACAGGCGCTGTATTCACCCCTCCACTTT.

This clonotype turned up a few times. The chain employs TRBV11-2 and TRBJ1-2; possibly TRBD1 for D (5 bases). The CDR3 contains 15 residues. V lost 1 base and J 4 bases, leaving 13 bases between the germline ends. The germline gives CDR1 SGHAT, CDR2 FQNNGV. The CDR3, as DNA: TGTGCCAGCAGCTTAGTTGGAGGGACTATCTATGGCTACACCTTC. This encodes CASSLVGGTIYGYTF.

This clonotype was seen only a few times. In nucleotides, the CDR3 is TGTGCCAGCAGTTATGAACGCGGAAAAACCTATACGCAGTATTTT. Translated, it gives CASSYERGKTYTQYF. The chain recombines TRBV6-5 with TRBJ2-3, with D hard to call. The germline gives CDR1 MNHEY, CDR2 SVGAGI. The CDR3 runs 15 residues. Trimming cost V 3 bases and J 7 bases, with 17 bases left between them.

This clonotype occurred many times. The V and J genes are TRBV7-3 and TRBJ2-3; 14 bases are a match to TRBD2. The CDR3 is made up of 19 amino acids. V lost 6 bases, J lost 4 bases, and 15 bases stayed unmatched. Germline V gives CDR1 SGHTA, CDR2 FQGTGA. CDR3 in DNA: TGTGCCAGCAGTTCCACTCCCCCAGGGACTAGCGGGAGCGCAGATACGCAGTATTTT. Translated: CASSSTPPGTSGSADTQYF.

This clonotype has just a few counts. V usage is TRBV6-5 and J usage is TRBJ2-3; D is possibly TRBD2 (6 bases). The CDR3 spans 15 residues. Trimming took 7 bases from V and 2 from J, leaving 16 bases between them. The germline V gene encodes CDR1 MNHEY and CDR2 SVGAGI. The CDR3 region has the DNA TGTGCCAGCAAGACTAGGACTACCCCCACAGATACGCAGTATTTT. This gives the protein CASKTRTTPTDTQYF.

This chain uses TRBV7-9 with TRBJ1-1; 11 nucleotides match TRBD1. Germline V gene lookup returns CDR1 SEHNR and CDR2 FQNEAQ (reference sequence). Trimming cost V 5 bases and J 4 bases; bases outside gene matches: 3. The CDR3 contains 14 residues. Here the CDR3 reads CASSHGTGGTEAFF. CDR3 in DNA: TGTGCCAGCAGCCACGGGACAGGGGGCACTGAAGCTTTCTTT.